This T cell receptor beta chain came from a study of monozygotic twins with cystic fibrosis (dated by TCRdb to the early 2020s). Describing the broader study: Barcoded libraries were prepared from three micrograms of fragmented DNA with approximately 15 PCR cycles. Twins were ranked among 1,000 or so cohort participants for weight-for-height and FEVPerc (FEV1 disease centile) at the day of blood sampling. Data for three of the twin pairs had already been reported earlier in a different context. Ten female and six male twin pairs, aged about 2.0 to 36.4 years (median roughly 9.3 years) and mostly children and adolescents, were included in the cohort. TCR beta repertoires were compared within and between 16 monozygotic twin pairs with cystic fibrosis so that genetic influence on V and J gene usage could be assessed. Here is what the overall study found, with its caveats: Simpson clonality was generally low (median around 0.009), which suggests a naive-dominated repertoire, and clonality was higher in the most severely affected patients. The cohort was small, and no association was found between shared CDR3 numbers and age, concordance or disease severity. V gene usage was most similar to the co-twin for 13 of 16 pairs, and J usage for 8 of 16 pairs, suggesting genetic constraints. Sharing of nucleotide-identical clonotypes was significantly greater within monozygotic CF twin pairs than between unrelated CF individuals (P = 0.000026, Mann-Whitney).

Looking up the germline V gene yields CDR1 SGHAT and CDR2 FQNNGV. The CDR3 numbers 16 residues from cysteine through phenylalanine. The only DNA kept is the CDR3, 48 bases in frame from the first base. V lost 5 bases and J lost 3 bases; the stretch between them is 17 bases long. TCR beta CDR3 regions were amplified by multiplex PCR with the immunoSEQ immune profiling system according to the manufacturer's instructions. An Illumina NextSeq system was used to carry out the sequencing. As for the authors' bioinformatics: The immunoSEQ Analyzer platform handled processing of the sequence data, and clonality was calculated by taking the square root of Simpson's index of productive rearrangements. Similarity in V and J usage was quantified by Jensen-Shannon distance, and CDR3 generation probabilities were calculated with OLGA. Shared CDR3 sequences were searched against the immuneACCESS database (August 2020) and VDJdb (December 2020). Imported from immuneACCESS, the table was reduced by TCRdb to in-frame sequences with V and J called. These copies leave out some clones; in studies compared against another copy, an unresolved V gene accounts for under half, and the cause of the remainder is not known. That table is the source of V, J and clone size, and D and trimming were worked out from the DNA. The sample table shows about 14,000 clones, and over 75% are seen once. The biggest ten clones account for 0.65% to 0.8% of the sample.

The twin pairs came from the European Cystic Fibrosis Twin and Sibling Study Cohort, which recruited patients from about 160 CF clinics across 14 European countries. Both zygosity and CFTR genotype were checked in-house, and zygosity was tested with multiplex PCR across nine short tandem repeat loci. Each twin gave a peripheral blood sample, and clinical parameters were documented on that same day of blood sampling. Phenol/chloroform extraction was used to isolate genomic DNA from peripheral blood cells, and the DNA was then kept in TE buffer at 4 degrees C. This clone was seen only once. Its antigen is currently not known. No much larger clone exists at a distance of one base, and base qualities are not known.

Sequenced: blood. This TCR was recovered from a boy between 5 and 17 years old with cystic fibrosis. The chain is made from TRBV11-2 and TRBJ2-1; perhaps TRBD1 is the D gene, with 6 bases matching. The CDR3 region: CASSTWWGLVYNEQFF. Read as DNA, the sequence is TGTGCCAGCAGCACCTGGTGGGGGCTCGTCTACAATGAGCAGTTCTTC.